What follows is one TCR beta chain and its context. Its antigen is still unknown. TCRdb reanalysed the reads using MiXCR and keeps one entry per CDR3 protein. Of more than 350,000 distinct CDR3 sequences listed, approximately 31% are singletons. This specimen comes from a study of T cell repertoires in cytomegalovirus infection. Background on the study: Indications of both CMV infection and matching HLA type were provided by public TCR beta signatures. Study-wide results and caveats: Using cumulative public TCR beta family frequency, the authors identified those who carried CMV together with the relevant HLA. The study found HLA-C-restricted CMV-specific TCR beta clonotypes dominating the ex vivo response.

CDR3 length: 16 amino acids. V dropped 0 bases and J dropped 2 bases, with 15 bases sitting between them. The germline V gene encodes CDR1 SGHRS and CDR2 YFSETQ. The gene calls are TRBV5-1 and TRBJ2-7; TRBD1 is a possible D gene (6 bases). Sequences were obtained from PBMCs. The TCR was taken from a human donor in good health (CMV status not recorded). Some clones in this sample may be carry-over from other donors' samples. The CDR3 sequence is CASSLVPDRPTYEQYF. CDR3 coding DNA: TGCGCCAGCAGCTTGGTTCCGGACAGACCAACCTACGAGCAGTACTTC.